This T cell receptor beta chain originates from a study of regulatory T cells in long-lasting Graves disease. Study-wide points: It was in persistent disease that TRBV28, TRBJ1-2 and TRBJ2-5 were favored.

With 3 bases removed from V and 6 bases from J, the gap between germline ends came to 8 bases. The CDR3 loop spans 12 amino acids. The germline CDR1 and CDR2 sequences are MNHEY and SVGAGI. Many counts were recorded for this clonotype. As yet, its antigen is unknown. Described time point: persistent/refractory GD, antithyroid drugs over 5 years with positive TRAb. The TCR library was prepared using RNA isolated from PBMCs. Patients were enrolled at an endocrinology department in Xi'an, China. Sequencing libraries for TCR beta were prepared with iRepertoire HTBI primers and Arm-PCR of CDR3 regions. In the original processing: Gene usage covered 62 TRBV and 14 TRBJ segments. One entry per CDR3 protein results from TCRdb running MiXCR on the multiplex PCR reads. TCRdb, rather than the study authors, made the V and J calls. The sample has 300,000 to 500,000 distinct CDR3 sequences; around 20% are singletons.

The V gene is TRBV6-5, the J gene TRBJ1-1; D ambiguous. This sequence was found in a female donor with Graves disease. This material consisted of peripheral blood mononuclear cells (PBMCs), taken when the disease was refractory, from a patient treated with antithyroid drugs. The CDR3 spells CASSYRSAEAFF. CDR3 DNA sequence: TGTGCCAGCAGTTATAGGAGCGCTGAAGCTTTCTTT.